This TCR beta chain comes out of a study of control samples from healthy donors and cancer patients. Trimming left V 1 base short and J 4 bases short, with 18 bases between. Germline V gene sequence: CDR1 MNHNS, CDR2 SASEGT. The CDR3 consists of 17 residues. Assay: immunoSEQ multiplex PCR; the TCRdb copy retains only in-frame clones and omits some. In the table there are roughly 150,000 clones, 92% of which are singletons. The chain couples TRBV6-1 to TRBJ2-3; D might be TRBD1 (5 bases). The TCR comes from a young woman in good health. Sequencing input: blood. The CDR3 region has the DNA TGTGCCAGCAGTGAAGGGGCAGGGTGGTTTGGTCCAGATACGCAGTATTTT. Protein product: CASSEGAGWFGPDTQYF.